The 32 T cell receptor beta chains in this list originate from one sample, sequenced in a study of OX40 agonist ivuxolimab in advanced cancers. Profiled with immunoSEQ multiplex PCR; TCRdb holds only in-frame clones, not every one. The profile covers roughly 100,000 clones, with about nine tenths appearing a single time and around 0.47% taken by the ten largest. Sequenced here: CD4+ or CD8+ T cells sorted from blood, sampled in a trial of the OX40 agonist ivuxolimab. The receptors were sampled from an adult with an advanced solid tumor such as melanoma, head and neck, liver or kidney cancer.

V and J are TRBV5-8 and TRBJ1-2; the D is unclear. The CDR3 has 12 amino acids. Germline V CDR1 and CDR2: SGHTS, YDEGEE. Trimming stripped 0 bases from V and 4 bases from J, with 4 bases between. Here the CDR3 reads CASSLESYGYTF. In nucleotides, the CDR3 is TGTGCCAGCAGCTTGGAGAGCTATGGCTACACCTTC.

V and J are TRBV7-2 and TRBJ1-5; D ambiguous. Germline V gives CDR1 SGHTA, CDR2 FQGNSA. This CDR3 contains 14 residues. V lost 1 base, J lost 9 bases, and 13 bases lay in between. This CDR3 reads CASSLGRSNRPQHF. The CDR3 bases are TGTGCCAGCAGCTTAGGTCGGTCGAATAGGCCCCAGCATTTT.

The chain links TRBV6-6 to TRBJ2-3; the D gene could be TRBD1 or TRBD2 (5 bases each). CDR3 length: 14 amino acids. CDR1 is MNHNY and CDR2 is SVGAGI in the germline V gene (reference sequence). The V end lost 6 bases, the J end lost 6 bases, and 16 bases lay between the germline ends. The CDR3 sequence is CASSDPGAGDTQYF. DNA of the CDR3: TGTGCCAGCAGCGACCCCGGGGCCGGGGATACGCAGTATTTT.

The chain employs TRBV6-6 and TRBJ1-5; no definite D call. This CDR3 is built from 12 residues. Trimming stripped 0 bases from V and 6 bases from J, with 3 bases between. Per the germline V gene, CDR1 is MNHNY and CDR2 is SVGAGI (reference sequence). CDR3 residues: CASSYSTQPQHF. The CDR3 DNA is TGTGCCAGCAGTTACTCGACTCAGCCCCAGCATTTT.

The CDR3 DNA reads as TGTGCCATCAGCGGAGCGGGGACTGAAGGGAATGAGCAGTTCTTC. It translates to CAISGAGTEGNEQFF. The chain carries TRBV10-3 and TRBJ2-1, with TRBD2 matching over 7 bases. J was trimmed by 7 bases and V by 6 bases; bases with no gene match: 12. The CDR3 loop spans 15 amino acids. Germline values: CDR1 ENHRY, CDR2 SYGVKD.

This clone was found once. The V gene is TRBV7-2, the J gene TRBJ1-1; no clear D. This CDR3 contains 16 residues. Trimming pared 2 bases from V and 4 bases from J, leaving 17 bases between. Germline values: CDR1 SGHTA, CDR2 FQGNSA. The CDR3 protein is CASSLSGLQATTEAFF. The DNA for the CDR3 is TGTGCCAGCAGCTTAAGTGGCCTCCAGGCTACCACTGAAGCTTTCTTT.

The genes are TRBV5-6 and TRBJ1-2; D may be TRBD1 (6 bases). Trimming pared 4 bases from V and 7 bases from J, leaving 20 bases between. The V gene's germline CDR1 is SGHDT and CDR2 YYEEEE. The CDR3 covers 15 residues. As DNA, the CDR3 is TGTGCCAGCAGCCCGGGATCCGTGGACAGTAGTGGCTACACCTTC. Its translation is CASSPGSVDSSGYTF.

The chain is built from TRBV9 and TRBJ2-7; D not certain. The CDR3 has 13 amino acids. V was cut by 1 base and J by 7 bases, with 12 bases left in between. Germline CDR1 and CDR2: SGDLS and YYNGEE. CDR3 sequence: CASSVTPVTEQYF. The CDR3 DNA follows: TGTGCCAGCAGCGTAACTCCGGTGACGGAGCAGTACTTC.

This rearrangement joins TRBV7-2 to TRBJ2-1, with a tentative D call TRBD2 (6 bases). The germline V and J ends were trimmed by 5 bases and 5 bases, with 16 bases remaining between them. Germline assignment: CDR1 SGHTA and CDR2 FQGNSA. CDR3 size: 15 residues. CDR3: CASSILPGGHNEQFF. In DNA, the CDR3 is TGTGCCAGCAGCATCCTGCCCGGGGGTCACAATGAGCAGTTCTTC.

In this sample, this clone turned up once. V is TRBV6-1 and J is TRBJ2-5; D may be TRBD2 (6 bases). Per the germline V gene, CDR1 is MNHNS and CDR2 is SASEGT. This CDR3 spans 17 amino acids. V was cut by 4 bases and J by 4 bases, with 22 bases left in between. The chain's CDR3 is CASSAPGARRGSETQYF. The CDR3 region has the DNA TGTGCCAGCAGTGCGCCCGGGGCGAGGAGGGGCTCAGAGACCCAGTACTTC.

This clone is a singleton in its sample. The V call is TRBV19, the J call TRBJ2-1; TRBD2 agrees at 9 bases. Trimming at V came to 7 bases and at J to 5 bases, leaving 12 bases not matched to a gene. CDR3 length: 16 amino acids. Germline values: CDR1 LNHDA, CDR2 SQIVND (reference sequence). The DNA of the CDR3 is TGTGCCAGTACCGGAACTTCCAGCGGGGGGAACAATGAGCAGTTCTTC. This gives the protein CASTGTSSGGNNEQFF.

The chain joins TRBV9 to TRBJ1-3; a weak D match, TRBD1 (6 bases). Germline-derived CDR1 and CDR2 are SGDLS and YYNGEE. CDR3 length equals 14 residues. V was cut by 2 bases and J by 3 bases, with 9 bases left in between. In nucleotides, the CDR3 is TGTGCCAGCAGCGTTAGGGGGGATGGAAACACCATATATTTT. Protein product: CASSVRGDGNTIYF.

In this sample, this clone turned up once. This chain joins TRBV27 and TRBJ1-1; 7 bases match TRBD1. CDR1 MNHEY and CDR2 SMNVEV come from the germline V gene (reference sequence). This CDR3 has 14 amino acids. J was trimmed by 2 bases and V by 6 bases; bases with no gene match: 6. The CDR3 nucleotides are TGTGCCAGCAGGCGGGACAGCCCTAACACTGAAGCTTTCTTT. Translating gives CASRRDSPNTEAFF.

In regard to this clone: Other DNA sequences from this sample encode an identical CDR3 as well. The V call is TRBV4-1, the J call TRBJ1-1; TRBD1 is a possible D gene (5 bases). The CDR3 is 13 amino acids. V was cut by 4 bases and J by 4 bases, with 10 bases left in between. Germline CDR1 reads MGHRA; CDR2 reads YSYEKL. The CDR3 DNA follows: TGCGCCAGCAGCCTACTTAGGGGCACTGAAGCTTTCTTT. Its protein is CASSLLRGTEAFF.

This clone was seen a single time. V is TRBV27 and J is TRBJ1-2; 10 positions agree with TRBD1. Trimming cost V 10 bases and J 4 bases; bases outside gene matches: 9. The CDR3 is 14 residues long. Germline CDR1 and CDR2: MNHEY and SMNVEV (reference sequence). CDR3 sequence reads: CAIFRQGASYGYTF. The DNA of the CDR3 is TGTGCCATCTTCCGACAGGGGGCCTCCTATGGCTACACCTTC.

The J gene is TRBJ1-2, the V gene TRBV6-6; D is unclear. Per germline, CDR1 MNHNY and CDR2 SVGAGI (reference sequence). The CDR3 runs 13 residues. V was pared by 6 bases and J by 8 bases, with 16 bases between. For the CDR3, the DNA is TGTGCCAGCAGGATCGGACTGGGAGGGGGCTACACCTTC. Protein product: CASRIGLGGGYTF.

The gene calls are TRBV7-8 and TRBJ1-2; unclear D gene. The V and J ends lost 1 base and 4 bases respectively, with 10 bases between them. CDR1 and CDR2 from the germline V gene are SGHVS and FQNEAQ. The CDR3 runs to 14 residues. CDR3 nucleotides: TGTGCCAGCAGCTTAGGTCGACCGGGCTATGGCTACACCTTC. As protein: CASSLGRPGYGYTF.

The genes are TRBV6-1 and TRBJ2-5; no reliable D call. Germline V lookup: CDR1 MNHNS, CDR2 SASEGT. V lost 2 bases and J lost 0, with 7 bases in between. The CDR3 consists of 14 residues. CDR3 sequence (DNA): TGTGCCAGCAGTGAATTTTACAACCAAGAGACCCAGTACTTC. This translates into CASSEFYNQETQYF.

V usage is TRBV19 and J usage is TRBJ1-5; 7 nucleotides agree with TRBD1. The germline CDR1 and CDR2 sequences are LNHDA and SQIVND (reference sequence). J was trimmed by 3 bases and V by 9 bases; bases with no gene match: 14. The CDR3 runs to 16 residues. DNA of the CDR3: TGTGCCAGCACTGGGCAGGGGGTCATCCCCAATCAGCCCCAGCATTTT. It yields the protein CASTGQGVIPNQPQHF.

The rearrangement uses TRBV28 and TRBJ1-3; possibly TRBD1 for D (6 bases). The CDR3 sequence is 16 residues long. The V gene lost 7 bases and the J gene lost 4 bases, with 20 bases spanning the gap. The V gene's germline CDR1 is MDHEN and CDR2 SYDVKM. CDR3 bases: TGTGCCAGCATTTCCCCCGTGACAGGAAGAGGAAACACCATATATTTT. This gives the protein CASISPVTGRGNTIYF. Supplemented by reference TRBV28 and TRBJ1-3, the full variable domain reads DVKVTQSSRYLVKRTGEKVFLECVQDMDHENMFWYRQDPGLGLRLIYFSYDVKMKEKGDIPEGYSVSREKKERFSLILESASTNQTSMYLCASISPVTGRGNTIYFGEGSWLTVV.

The rearrangement uses TRBV29-1 and TRBJ2-5; unclear D gene. V lost 0 bases and J lost 2, with 10 bases in between. The CDR3 loop spans 14 amino acids. From germline, CDR1 is SQVTM and CDR2 ANQGSEA. The CDR3 protein is CSVEDYQLQETQYF. The CDR3 DNA follows: TGCAGCGTTGAAGATTACCAGCTGCAAGAGACCCAGTACTTC.

The rearrangement joins TRBV28 to TRBJ1-4; the match to TRBD1 covers 8 bases. The CDR3 is 14 residues long. V lost 6 bases and J lost 10; bases outside the gene matches: 10. Germline V gives CDR1 MDHEN, CDR2 SYDVKM. The CDR3 coding sequence is TGTGCCAGCAGCCCCGGACAGGGCGGAGGAAAACTGTTTTTT. The encoded protein is CASSPGQGGGKLFF.

V is TRBV9 and J is TRBJ2-3; TRBD2 agrees at 11 bases. This CDR3 has 18 amino acids. The germline V gene has CDR1 SGDLS and CDR2 YYNGEE. V shed 0 bases and J 5 bases; nucleotides not matched to a gene: 11. CDR3 in amino acids: CASSVATGLAGGLDTQYF. The CDR3 DNA reads TGTGCCAGCAGCGTAGCGACGGGGCTAGCGGGGGGTTTAGATACGCAGTATTTT. The variable domain in full, completed from reference TRBV9 and TRBJ2-3, reads DSGVTQTPKHLITATGQRVTLRCSPRSGDLSVYWYQQSLDQGLQFLIQYYNGEERAKGNILERFSAQQFPDLHSELNLSSLELGDSALYFCASSVATGLAGGLDTQYFGPGTRLTVL.

The chain employs TRBV5-6 and TRBJ2-1; 8 positions agree with TRBD1. Germline V gene data show CDR1 as SGHDT and CDR2 as YYEEEE. The CDR3 is 15 amino acids. Trimming at V came to 1 base and at J to 3 bases, leaving 3 bases not matched to a gene. DNA of the CDR3: TGTGCCAGCAGCTTGTGGACAGGGCACTACAATGAGCAGTTCTTC. Protein sequence: CASSLWTGHYNEQFF.

The count of this clone is one. The V and J genes are TRBV25-1 and TRBJ2-7; D remains ambiguous. Between the trimmed V and J ends, which lost 5 bases and 1 base, there was a span of 12 bases. Germline V gene data show CDR1 as MGHDK and CDR2 as SYGVNS. The CDR3 consists of 14 residues. The CDR3 spells CASSQTDGSYEQYF. The CDR3 DNA reads as TGTGCCAGCAGTCAGACGGACGGTTCCTACGAGCAGTACTTC.

The V call is TRBV2, the J call TRBJ2-1; possible D gene TRBD1, 6 bases. The V gene lost 2 bases and the J gene lost 0 bases, with 8 bases spanning the gap. Germline CDR1 SNHLY, CDR2 FYNNEI. This CDR3 is 15 amino acids long. The CDR3: CASSERDNSYNEQFF. The CDR3, as DNA: TGTGCCAGCAGTGAAAGGGACAACTCCTACAATGAGCAGTTCTTC.

V and J are TRBV4-1 and TRBJ1-5; no reliable D call. Germline lookup yields CDR1 MGHRA and CDR2 YSYEKL. CDR3 length: 15 amino acids. V lost 0 bases, J lost 7 bases, and 13 bases lay in between. CDR3 DNA sequence: TGCGCCAGCAGCCAAGATCCCGGAGGGTTACAGCCCCAGCATTTT. This codes for CASSQDPGGLQPQHF.

The chain links TRBV18 to TRBJ2-7; 7 bases line up with TRBD1. CDR3 length: 16 residues. Germline V gene sequence: CDR1 KGHSH, CDR2 LQKENI. V was pared by 6 bases and J by 0 bases, with 11 bases of the junction left unmatched. CDR3 residues: CASSIQQGPGSYEQYF. The DNA of the CDR3 is TGTGCCAGCTCCATCCAACAGGGGCCCGGCTCCTACGAGCAGTACTTC.

The gene calls are TRBV28 and TRBJ2-4; D is perhaps TRBD2 (6 bases). This CDR3 has 17 residues. The germline V gene encodes CDR1 MDHEN and CDR2 SYDVKM. The ends were cut back, 7 bases at V and 1 base at J, with 20 bases in the middle. CDR3 nucleotide sequence: TGTGCCAGCATAGAAGGATGGGTAGGGAGGGCCAAAAACATTCAGTACTTC. Translated, it gives CASIEGWVGRAKNIQYF.

This rearrangement joins TRBV30 to TRBJ2-3, with TRBD2 matching 13 bases. Germline loops: CDR1 GTSNPN, CDR2 SVGIG (reference sequence). The CDR3 spans 15 residues. The J segment lost 5 bases and the V segment lost 2 bases, leaving 4 bases of the junction unmatched. In nucleotides, the CDR3 is TGTGCCTGGAGTACTAGCGGGGGGGGATTAGATACGCAGTATTTT. Amino acid sequence: CAWSTSGGGLDTQYF.

The V and J genes are TRBV5-4 and TRBJ2-1; 15 bases align to TRBD2. This CDR3 region has 19 residues. Trimming removed 4 bases from V and 1 base from J; junction bases left unmatched: 9. The germline CDR1 and CDR2 sequences are SGHNT and YYREEE (reference sequence). The CDR3 coding sequence is TGTGCCAGCAGCCCAAGGGGACTAGCGGGGGGTGGGTCCTACAATGAGCAGTTCTTC. Its protein product is CASSPRGLAGGGSYNEQFF. Filled out from reference TRBV5-4 and TRBJ2-1, the complete variable domain reads ETGVTQSPTHLIKTRGQQVTLRCSSQSGHNTVSWYQQALGQGPQFIFQYYREEENGRGNFPPRFSGLQFPNYSSELNVNALELDDSALYLCASSPRGLAGGGSYNEQFFGPGTRLTVL.

The V gene is TRBV11-3, the J gene TRBJ2-5; the match to TRBD1 covers 9 bases. CDR1 SGHNT and CDR2 YENEEA come from the germline V gene. CDR3 length equals 15 residues. Trimming cost V 5 bases and J 2 bases; bases outside gene matches: 6. As DNA, the CDR3 is TGTGCCAGCAGCCTACAGGGGGCGTCTCAAGAGACCCAGTACTTC. It is translated as CASSLQGASQETQYF.